This T cell receptor beta chain appears in the sequencing data of a study of CD8 T cells in Susac syndrome. Looking at the study overall: Patients with Susac syndrome were therapy-naive, treated with corticosteroids, or treated with intravenous immunoglobulin alone when blood was collected.

This CDR3 spans 11 amino acids. The junction had 4 bases not matched to a gene; V was cut back by 7 bases and J by 6 bases. CDR1 and CDR2 from the germline V gene are DFQATT and SNEGSKA (reference sequence). RNA, at about 0.5 to 1 ug, was reverse transcribed with random hexamers. An immunoSEQ multiplex PCR generated amplified TCR beta CDR3 products spanning 54 Vbeta and 13 Jbeta. Each CDR3 protein gets one entry after TCRdb re-called the immunoSEQ multiplex PCR reads with MiXCR. The sample carries 150,000 or so distinct CDR3 sequences, around 96% recorded once. The sample was CD4+ T cells from PBMCs. The source is a human donor with Susac syndrome. The chain recombines TRBV20-1 with TRBJ1-1, with 8 nucleotides matching TRBD1. The CDR3, as DNA: TGCAGTGTCCAGGGGGCCCCTGAAGCTTTCTTT. It codes for CSVQGAPEAFF.